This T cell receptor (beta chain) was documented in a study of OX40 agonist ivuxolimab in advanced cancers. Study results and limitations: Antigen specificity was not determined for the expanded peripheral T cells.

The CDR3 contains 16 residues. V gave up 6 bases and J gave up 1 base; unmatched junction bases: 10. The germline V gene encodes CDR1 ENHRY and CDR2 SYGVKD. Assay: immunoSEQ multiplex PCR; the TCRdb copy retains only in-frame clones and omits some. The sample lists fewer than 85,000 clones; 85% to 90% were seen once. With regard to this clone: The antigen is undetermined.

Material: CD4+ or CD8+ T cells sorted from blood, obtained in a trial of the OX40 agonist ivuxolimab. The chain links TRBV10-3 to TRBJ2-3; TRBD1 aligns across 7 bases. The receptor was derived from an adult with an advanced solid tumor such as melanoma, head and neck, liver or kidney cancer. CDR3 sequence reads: CAIRHPTGVGTDTQYF. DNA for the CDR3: TGTGCCATCAGACACCCAACAGGGGTGGGCACAGATACGCAGTATTTT.